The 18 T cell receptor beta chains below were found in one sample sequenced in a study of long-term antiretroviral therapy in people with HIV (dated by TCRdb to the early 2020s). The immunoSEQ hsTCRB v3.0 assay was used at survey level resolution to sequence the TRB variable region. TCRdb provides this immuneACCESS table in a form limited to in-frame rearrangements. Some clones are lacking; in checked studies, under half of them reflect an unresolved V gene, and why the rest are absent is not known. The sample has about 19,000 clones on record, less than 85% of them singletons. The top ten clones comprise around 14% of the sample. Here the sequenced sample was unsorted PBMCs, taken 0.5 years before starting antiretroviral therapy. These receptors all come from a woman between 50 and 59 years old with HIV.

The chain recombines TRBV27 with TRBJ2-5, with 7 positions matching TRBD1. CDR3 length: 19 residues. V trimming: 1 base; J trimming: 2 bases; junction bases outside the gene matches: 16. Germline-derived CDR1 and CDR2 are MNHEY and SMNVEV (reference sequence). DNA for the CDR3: TGTGCCAGCAGTTTATACCCTAACTCTTACCTGGGACAGCAAGAGACCCAGTACTTC. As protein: CASSLYPNSYLGQQETQYF.

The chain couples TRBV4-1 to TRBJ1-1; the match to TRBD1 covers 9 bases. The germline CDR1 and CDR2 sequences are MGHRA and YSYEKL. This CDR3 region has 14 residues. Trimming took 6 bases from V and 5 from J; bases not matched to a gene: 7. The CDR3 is CASRLMTGGTEAFF. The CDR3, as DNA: TGCGCCAGCAGACTCATGACAGGGGGAACTGAAGCTTTCTTT.

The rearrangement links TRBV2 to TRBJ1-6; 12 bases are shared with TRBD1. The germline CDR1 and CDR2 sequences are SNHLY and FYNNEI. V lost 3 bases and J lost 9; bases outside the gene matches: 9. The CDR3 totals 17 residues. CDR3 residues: CASSDVPGQGAGSPLHF. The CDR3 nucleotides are TGTGCCAGCAGTGATGTCCCGGGACAGGGGGCGGGTTCACCCCTCCACTTT.

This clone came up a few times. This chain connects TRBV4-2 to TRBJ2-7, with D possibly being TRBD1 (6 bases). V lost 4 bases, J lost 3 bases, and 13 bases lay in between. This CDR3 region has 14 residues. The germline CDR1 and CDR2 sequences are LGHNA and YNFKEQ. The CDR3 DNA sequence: TGTGCCAGCAGCCCGACCGCGACAGGCTACGAGCAGTACTTC. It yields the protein CASSPTATGYEQYF.

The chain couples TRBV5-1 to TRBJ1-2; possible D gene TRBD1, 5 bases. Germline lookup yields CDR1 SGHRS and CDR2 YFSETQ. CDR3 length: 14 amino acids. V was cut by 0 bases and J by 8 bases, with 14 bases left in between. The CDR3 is CASSLEGKGGGYTF. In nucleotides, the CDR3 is TGCGCCAGCAGCTTGGAGGGGAAGGGAGGGGGCTACACCTTC. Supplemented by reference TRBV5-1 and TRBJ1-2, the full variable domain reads KAGVTQTPRYLIKTRGQQVTLSCSPISGHRSVSWYQQTPGQGLQFLFEYFSETQRNKGNFPGRFSGRQFSNSRSEMNVSTLELGDSALYLCASSLEGKGGGYTFGSGTRLTVV.

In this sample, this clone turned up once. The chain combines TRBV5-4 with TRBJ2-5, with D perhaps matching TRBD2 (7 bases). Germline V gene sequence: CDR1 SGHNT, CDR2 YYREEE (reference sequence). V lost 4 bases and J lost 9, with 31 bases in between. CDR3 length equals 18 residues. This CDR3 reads CASSPSSGAGAPTGSQYF. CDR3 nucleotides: TGTGCCAGCAGCCCGTCTAGTGGTGCGGGGGCCCCAACCGGGTCCCAGTACTTC.

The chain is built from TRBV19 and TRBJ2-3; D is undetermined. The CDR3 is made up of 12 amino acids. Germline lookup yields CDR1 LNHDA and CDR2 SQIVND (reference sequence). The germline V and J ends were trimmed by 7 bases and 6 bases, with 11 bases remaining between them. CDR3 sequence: CASTYPPDTQYF. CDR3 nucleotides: TGTGCCAGTACTTATCCTCCGGATACGCAGTATTTT.

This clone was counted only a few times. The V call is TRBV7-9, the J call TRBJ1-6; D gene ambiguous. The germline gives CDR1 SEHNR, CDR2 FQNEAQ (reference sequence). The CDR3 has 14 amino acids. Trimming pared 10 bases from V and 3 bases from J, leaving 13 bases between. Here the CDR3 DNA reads TGTGCCACTCCGGAAGGCGACTATAATTCACCCCTCCACTTT. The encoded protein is CATPEGDYNSPLHF.

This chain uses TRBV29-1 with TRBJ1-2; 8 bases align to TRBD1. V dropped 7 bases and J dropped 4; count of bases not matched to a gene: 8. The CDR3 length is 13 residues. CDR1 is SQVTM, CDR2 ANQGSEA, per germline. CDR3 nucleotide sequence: TGCAGCGGCGGACAGGGTGACCTCTATGGCTACACCTTC. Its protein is CSGGQGDLYGYTF. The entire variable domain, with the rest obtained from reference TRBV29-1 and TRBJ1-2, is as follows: SAVISQKPSRDICQRGTSLTIQCQVDSQVTMMFWYRQQPGQSLTLIATANQGSEATYESGFVIDKFPISRPNLTFSTLTVSNMSPEDSSIYLCSGGQGDLYGYTFGSGTRLTVV.

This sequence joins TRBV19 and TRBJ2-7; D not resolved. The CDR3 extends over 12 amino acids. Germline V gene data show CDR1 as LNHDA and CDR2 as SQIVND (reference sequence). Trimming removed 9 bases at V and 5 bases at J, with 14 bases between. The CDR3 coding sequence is TGTGCCAGCTCTACTTTCGGGCACGAGCAGTACTTC. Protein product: CASSTFGHEQYF.

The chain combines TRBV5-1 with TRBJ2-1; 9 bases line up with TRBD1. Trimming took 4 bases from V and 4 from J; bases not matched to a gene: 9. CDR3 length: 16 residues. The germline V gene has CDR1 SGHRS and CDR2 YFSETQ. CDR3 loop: CASSPPGDRAYNEQFF. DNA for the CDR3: TGCGCCAGCAGCCCCCCCGGGGACAGGGCGTACAATGAGCAGTTCTTC.

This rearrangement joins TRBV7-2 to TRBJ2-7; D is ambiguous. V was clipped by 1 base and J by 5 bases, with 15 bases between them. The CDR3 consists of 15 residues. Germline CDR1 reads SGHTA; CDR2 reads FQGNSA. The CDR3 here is CASSLVWLLGNEQYF. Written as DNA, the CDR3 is TGTGCCAGCAGCTTAGTATGGCTCTTGGGCAACGAGCAGTACTTC.

The CDR3, as DNA: TGTGCCAGTAGTCTATTTATGAACACTGAAGCTTTCTTT. Translating it yields CASSLFMNTEAFF. The V and J genes are TRBV19 and TRBJ1-1; no clear D. Germline assignment: CDR1 LNHDA and CDR2 SQIVND (reference sequence). The CDR3 consists of 13 residues. Trimming shortened V by 5 bases and J by 0 bases, and 7 bases separated the two germline ends.

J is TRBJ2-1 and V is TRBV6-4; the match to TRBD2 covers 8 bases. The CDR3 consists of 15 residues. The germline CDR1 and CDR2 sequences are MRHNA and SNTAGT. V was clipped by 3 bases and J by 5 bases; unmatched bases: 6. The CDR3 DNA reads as TGTGCCAGCAGTGATGCAGCGGGGGAGCACAATGAGCAGTTCTTC. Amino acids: CASSDAAGEHNEQFF.

The CDR3 DNA reads TGTGCCAGCAGTTTACTTGGCCGGAATGAGCAGTTCTTC. The encoded protein is CASSLLGRNEQFF. The chain has TRBV27 and TRBJ2-1; D unresolved. CDR1 is MNHEY and CDR2 is SMNVEV in the germline V gene (reference sequence). The CDR3 is made up of 13 amino acids. V lost 2 bases to trimming and J lost 7 bases, with 9 bases between them.

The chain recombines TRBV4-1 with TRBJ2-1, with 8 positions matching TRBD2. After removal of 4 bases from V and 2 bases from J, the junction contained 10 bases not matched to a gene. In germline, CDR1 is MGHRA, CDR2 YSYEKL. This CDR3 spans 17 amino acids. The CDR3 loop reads CASSPGLAQTTYNEQFF. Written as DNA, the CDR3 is TGCGCCAGCAGCCCTGGACTAGCCCAGACGACCTACAATGAGCAGTTCTTC.

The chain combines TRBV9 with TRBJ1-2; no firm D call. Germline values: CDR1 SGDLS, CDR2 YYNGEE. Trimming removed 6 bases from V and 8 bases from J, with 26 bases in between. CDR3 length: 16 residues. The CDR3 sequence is CASTRVSIGVEEGYTF. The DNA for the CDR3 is TGTGCCAGCACCCGTGTCTCGATCGGGGTGGAGGAAGGCTACACCTTC.

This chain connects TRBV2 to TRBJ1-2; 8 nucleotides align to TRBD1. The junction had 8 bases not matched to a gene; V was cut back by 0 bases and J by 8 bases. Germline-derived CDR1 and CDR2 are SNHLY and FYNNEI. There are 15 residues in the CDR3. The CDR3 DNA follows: TGTGCCAGCAGTGAAGCCGGAGACAGGGGAGAAGGCTACACCTTC. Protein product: CASSEAGDRGEGYTF.